A single sample gave rise to the 26 T cell receptor beta chains below, sequenced in a study of graft-versus-host responses after intestinal transplantation. What these receptors recognize is not known. Profiling relied on immunoSEQ multiplex PCR, and the TCRdb table lists in-frame clones only, not all of them. The sample consists of some 48,000 clones, about 95% of them appearing once. This specimen consisted of unstimulated CD8+ T cells sorted from spleen or lymph node cells, obtained before transplant. The receptors stem from a human donor who was the organ donor for an intestinal transplant.

The chain couples TRBV7-3 to TRBJ1-1, with 9 bases that match TRBD1. There are 14 residues in the CDR3. Germline loops: CDR1 SGHTA, CDR2 FQGTGA. With V trimmed by 5 bases and J by 6 bases, 7 bases remained unmatched. In DNA form, the CDR3 reads TGTGCCAGCAGCATCACAGGGGGCGCTTCTGAAGCTTTCTTT. Its protein is CASSITGGASEAFF.

A few counts support this clone. This sample includes further DNA sequences coding for the same CDR3. The chain combines TRBV5-1 with TRBJ1-2; the D gene is possibly TRBD1 (6 bases). The CDR3 has 13 amino acids. Trimming took 3 bases from V and 8 from J, leaving 14 bases between them. The germline gives CDR1 SGHRS, CDR2 YFSETQ. This CDR3 is CASSWRGGEGYTF. CDR3 nucleotides: TGCGCCAGCAGCTGGAGGGGGGGCGAAGGCTACACCTTC.

The chain recombines TRBV7-3 with TRBJ2-6; perhaps D is TRBD1 or TRBD2 (5 bases each). This CDR3 is 14 amino acids long. V lost 2 bases to trimming and J lost 3 bases, with 5 bases between them. Per germline, CDR1 SGHTA and CDR2 FQGTGA. The chain's CDR3 is CASSLGGGANVLTF. The DNA for the CDR3 is TGTGCCAGCAGCTTAGGGGGTGGGGCCAACGTCCTGACTTTC.

This rearrangement joins TRBV27 to TRBJ1-4; TRBD1 is a possible D gene (6 bases). The CDR3 extends over 12 amino acids. The V gene lost 6 bases and the J gene lost 8 bases, with 10 bases spanning the gap. From germline, CDR1 is MNHEY and CDR2 SMNVEV (reference sequence). CDR3 region: CASSFTGEKLFF. The DNA of the CDR3 is TGTGCCAGCAGCTTTACAGGGGAAAAACTGTTTTTT.

The chain carries TRBV7-2 and TRBJ1-2; D ambiguous. The CDR3 has 17 amino acids. Per the germline V gene, CDR1 is SGHTA and CDR2 is FQGNSA. V lost 3 bases and J lost 2, with 19 bases in between. The chain's CDR3 is CASSFQARDGKNYGYTF. The CDR3 DNA reads TGTGCCAGCAGCTTCCAGGCCAGAGACGGAAAGAACTATGGCTACACCTTC.

The chain is built from TRBV7-9 and TRBJ2-5, with TRBD1 matching over 7 bases. The junction had 2 bases not matched to a gene; V was cut back by 8 bases and J by 2 bases. This CDR3 spans 12 amino acids. CDR1 SEHNR and CDR2 FQNEAQ come from the germline V gene (reference sequence). The CDR3 reads CASSGQQETQYF. CDR3 in DNA: TGTGCCAGCTCGGGACAGCAAGAGACCCAGTACTTC.

The chain has TRBV14 and TRBJ1-6; possible D gene TRBD1, 6 bases. The germline V gene encodes CDR1 SGHDN and CDR2 FVKESK. The CDR3 loop spans 15 amino acids. Trimming removed 1 base at V and 9 bases at J, with 13 bases between. Here the CDR3 reads CASSQVMDSSSPLHF. The CDR3, as DNA: TGTGCCAGCAGCCAAGTTATGGACAGTTCTTCACCCCTCCACTTT.

The rearrangement joins TRBV11-1 to TRBJ1-6, with 7 bases matching TRBD1. The junction had 4 bases not matched to a gene; V was cut back by 2 bases and J by 6 bases. CDR3 length equals 15 residues. Germline V lookup: CDR1 SGHAT, CDR2 FQDESV (reference sequence). CDR3 nucleotide sequence: TGTGCCAGCAGCTTACTCAGGGGGGGTAATTCACCCCTCCACTTT. Its protein is CASSLLRGGNSPLHF. Based on the CDR3 plus reference TRBV11-1 and TRBJ1-6, the full variable domain is EAEVAQSPRYKITEKSQAVAFWCDPISGHATLYWYRQILGQGPELLVQFQDESVVDDSQLPKDRFSAERLKGVDSTLKIQPAELGDSAMYLCASSLLRGGNSPLHFGNGTRLTVT.

CDR3 in amino acids: CASSSGSAPYYEQYF. The CDR3 coding sequence is TGTGCCAGCAGCTCCGGGTCCGCACCCTACTACGAGCAGTACTTC. The J gene is TRBJ2-7, the V gene TRBV9; unclear D gene. The CDR3 covers 15 residues. Trimming removed 4 bases from V and 3 bases from J, with 17 bases in between. Germline loops: CDR1 SGDLS, CDR2 YYNGEE. The variable domain in full, completed from reference TRBV9 and TRBJ2-7, reads DSGVTQTPKHLITATGQRVTLRCSPRSGDLSVYWYQQSLDQGLQFLIQYYNGEERAKGNILERFSAQQFPDLHSELNLSSLELGDSALYFCASSSGSAPYYEQYFGPGTRLTVT.

The chain links TRBV7-9 to TRBJ1-2, with D tentatively TRBD1 (6 bases). The CDR3 has 12 residues. V was shortened by 5 bases and J by 2 bases, with 6 bases between the two germline ends. In germline, CDR1 is SEHNR, CDR2 FQNEAQ (reference sequence). The CDR3 loop is CASSQGNYGYTF. CDR3 sequence (DNA): TGTGCCAGCAGCCAGGGGAACTATGGCTACACCTTC. Full variable domain (remainder filled in from reference TRBV7-9 and TRBJ1-2): DTGVSQNPRHKITKRGQNVTFRCDPISEHNRLYWYRQTLGQGPEFLTYFQNEAQLEKSRLLSDRFSAERPKGSFSTLEIQRTEQGDSAMYLCASSQGNYGYTFGSGTRLTVV.

The chain carries TRBV5-4 and TRBJ2-5; D is unclear. The germline CDR1 and CDR2 sequences are SGHNT and YYREEE (reference sequence). The length of the CDR3 is 17 residues. The V and J ends lost 3 bases and 1 base respectively, with 19 bases between them. CDR3 sequence: CASSSWARSSPQETQYF. CDR3 nucleotides: TGTGCCAGCAGCTCCTGGGCGCGGTCGTCACCCCAAGAGACCCAGTACTTC.

This clone was seen once. V is TRBV5-5 and J is TRBJ2-2; TRBD2 matches 12 bases. Germline V lookup: CDR1 SGHKS, CDR2 YYEKEE (reference sequence). The CDR3 spans 17 residues. V was clipped by 0 bases and J by 5 bases; unmatched bases: 5. The CDR3 nucleotides read TGTGCCAGCAGCTTGGGACTAGCGGGGGTCTTGACCGGGGAGCTGTTTTTT. It translates to CASSLGLAGVLTGELFF.

The rearrangement links TRBV28 to TRBJ1-6; D call uncertain. Germline CDR1 MDHEN, CDR2 SYDVKM. The CDR3 is 14 amino acids. With 6 bases removed from V and 16 bases from J, the gap between germline ends came to 22 bases. The CDR3 region is CASSSPGEGYSLHF. CDR3 DNA sequence: TGTGCCAGCAGCTCTCCTGGTGAGGGATATTCGCTCCACTTT.

This rearrangement joins TRBV18 to TRBJ2-7; D tentatively fits TRBD1 or TRBD2 (5 bases each). Germline V gene sequence: CDR1 KGHSH, CDR2 LQKENI. The CDR3 contains 14 residues. V was cut by 0 bases and J by 2 bases, with 8 bases left in between. The CDR3 DNA reads as TGTGCCAGCTCACCACCAGGGACCCCCTACGAGCAGTACTTC. This translates into CASSPPGTPYEQYF.

The chain joins TRBV28 to TRBJ2-1; 7 positions agree with TRBD1. V gave up 6 bases and J gave up 0 bases; unmatched junction bases: 8. CDR3 length equals 16 residues. The germline V gene has CDR1 MDHEN and CDR2 SYDVKM. The CDR3 sequence: CASSPQGTVSYNEQFF. For the CDR3, the DNA is TGTGCCAGCAGCCCACAGGGGACAGTCTCCTACAATGAGCAGTTCTTC.

The rearrangement joins TRBV27 to TRBJ2-2; the D is unclear. Germline V gives CDR1 MNHEY, CDR2 SMNVEV (reference sequence). Trimming cost V 5 bases and J 2 bases, with 12 bases left between them. The CDR3 spans 15 residues. The CDR3 bases are TGTGCCAGCAGTCCGCTCAACTCAAACACCGGGGAGCTGTTTTTT. It specifies CASSPLNSNTGELFF.

The CDR3 loop reads CASSSPGQVPYEQYF. The CDR3 DNA sequence: TGTGCCAGCAGTTCACCGGGACAGGTCCCCTACGAGCAGTACTTC. V and J are TRBV28 and TRBJ2-7; TRBD1 agrees at 8 bases. CDR1 and CDR2 from the germline V gene are MDHEN and SYDVKM. CDR3 length equals 15 residues. V lost 4 bases and J lost 2; bases outside the gene matches: 7.

The V gene is TRBV7-6, the J gene TRBJ2-3; D might be TRBD2 (6 bases). CDR3 length: 16 residues. Germline assignment: CDR1 SGHVS and CDR2 FNYEAQ. Between the trimmed V and J ends, which lost 4 bases and 2 bases, there was a span of 16 bases. The CDR3 loop reads CASSSRRLVPTDTQYF. CDR3 coding DNA: TGTGCCAGCAGCTCCAGAAGACTAGTTCCCACAGATACGCAGTATTTT. Combining the CDR3 with reference TRBV7-6 and TRBJ2-3 gives the whole variable domain GAGVSQSPRYKVTKRGQDVALRCDPISGHVSLYWYRQALGQGPEFLTYFNYEAQQDKSGLPNDRFSAERPEGSISTLTIQRTEQRDSAMYRCASSSRRLVPTDTQYFGPGTRLTVL.

The chain has TRBV6-6 and TRBJ2-3; 8 positions match TRBD1. V shed 6 bases, J shed 6 bases, and the junction held 11 bases outside the gene matches. CDR1 is MNHNY and CDR2 is SVGAGI in the germline V gene (reference sequence). The length of the CDR3 is 15 residues. For the CDR3, the DNA is TGTGCCAGCAGACCGATTTCAGGGGGCTCTGATACGCAGTATTTT. Translating gives CASRPISGGSDTQYF.

This chain connects TRBV7-9 to TRBJ2-7, with 8 bases aligning to TRBD1. The CDR3 totals 15 residues. CDR1 is SEHNR, CDR2 FQNEAQ, per germline (reference sequence). V lost 5 bases, J lost 1 base, and 7 bases stayed unmatched. CDR3 nucleotide sequence: TGTGCCAGCAGCGATTCCCGGGACAGGTCCTACGAGCAGTACTTC. Protein product: CASSDSRDRSYEQYF.

In this sample, this clone turned up once. The V gene is TRBV4-1, the J gene TRBJ2-7; D is unclear. Trimming stripped 4 bases from V and 0 bases from J, with 13 bases between. CDR3 length: 15 residues. CDR1 and CDR2 from the germline V gene are MGHRA and YSYEKL. CDR3 region: CASSLRTSSSYEQYF. CDR3 nucleotides: TGCGCCAGCAGCCTAAGGACGAGCAGCTCCTACGAGCAGTACTTC.

The chain couples TRBV27 to TRBJ2-5; D possibly corresponds to TRBD2 (7 bases). Per the germline V gene, CDR1 is MNHEY and CDR2 is SMNVEV (reference sequence). The CDR3 spans 17 residues. The V gene lost 5 bases and the J gene lost 3 bases, with 22 bases spanning the gap. The CDR3 loop is CASSPLLGGGPKETQYF. The CDR3 coding sequence is TGTGCCAGCAGTCCACTCTTAGGGGGGGGCCCCAAAGAGACCCAGTACTTC.

V gene TRBV6-5 combines with J gene TRBJ2-3, with no clear D. V was shortened by 0 bases and J by 3 bases, with 13 bases between the two germline ends. Germline-derived CDR1 and CDR2 are MNHEY and SVGAGI. The CDR3 sequence is 16 residues long. Here the CDR3 reads CASSYSMGGETDTQYF. As DNA, the CDR3 is TGTGCCAGCAGTTACTCGATGGGCGGTGAAACAGATACGCAGTATTTT.

V is TRBV2 and J is TRBJ2-2; 8 bases align to TRBD1. V lost 3 bases and J lost 7; bases outside the gene matches: 7. CDR1 and CDR2 from the germline V gene are SNHLY and FYNNEI. The CDR3 length is 15 residues. CDR3 loop: CASSDGAGGFGELFF. The CDR3 DNA is TGTGCCAGCAGTGATGGGGCAGGGGGCTTCGGGGAGCTGTTTTTT.

V and J are TRBV7-3 and TRBJ1-1; 7 nucleotides match TRBD1. J lost 2 bases, V lost 0 bases, and 0 bases had no gene match. Germline CDR1 SGHTA, CDR2 FQGTGA. This CDR3 has 14 amino acids. The CDR3 region has the DNA TGTGCCAGCAGCTTAACAGGGGGCAACACTGAAGCTTTCTTT. Amino acid sequence: CASSLTGGNTEAFF.

The chain uses TRBV6-6 and TRBJ1-1; unclear D gene. The ends were cut back, 6 bases at V and 11 bases at J, with 25 bases in the middle. The germline CDR1 and CDR2 sequences are MNHNY and SVGAGI (reference sequence). The CDR3 has 15 residues. The CDR3 here is CASSDPVDTPMRAFF. CDR3 in DNA: TGTGCCAGCAGCGACCCCGTCGACACTCCTATGAGGGCTTTCTTT.